These 27 T cell receptor beta chains originate from one sample sequenced in a study of control samples from healthy donors and cancer patients. Only in-frame clones appear in the TCRdb table, and some are missing; sequencing was by immunoSEQ multiplex PCR. The table shows over 200,000 clones, with around 79% occurring only once. The sample consisted of PBMCs. The receptors shown here come from a woman aged 55-70 years with lung cancer.

The chain carries TRBV7-6 and TRBJ2-3, with 8 bases matching TRBD2. CDR3 length equals 16 residues. Germline lookup yields CDR1 SGHVS and CDR2 FNYEAQ. With 1 base clipped from V and 5 bases from J, the junction kept 8 bases outside the gene matches. CDR3 in amino acids: CASSLVRSGGGDTQYF. Here the CDR3 DNA reads TGTGCCAGCAGCTTAGTCCGGAGCGGGGGTGGAGATACGCAGTATTTT.

There are a few counts of this clone. The chain links TRBV30 to TRBJ1-5; 8 bases agree with TRBD1. The CDR3 covers 14 residues. V lost 4 bases to trimming and J lost 4 bases; unmatched junction nucleotides: 6. Germline CDR1 reads GTSNPN; CDR2 reads SVGIG (reference sequence). Written as DNA, the CDR3 is TGTGCCTGGAAGGGTGGGACAGGTAATCAGCCCCAGCATTTT. Encoded protein: CAWKGGTGNQPQHF.

The chain couples TRBV2 to TRBJ2-7; no clear D. Looked up from germline, CDR1 is SNHLY and CDR2 is FYNNEI. V was shortened by 7 bases and J by 3 bases, with 10 bases between the two germline ends. CDR3 length: 12 amino acids. In nucleotides, the CDR3 is TGTGCCAGCATGGATTCCGGCTACGAGCAGTACTTC. Residues: CASMDSGYEQYF.

The chain employs TRBV3-1 (or the pseudogene TRBV3-2) and TRBJ1-2, with D uncertain. Germline CDR1 reads LGHDT; CDR2 reads YNNKEL (reference sequence). This CDR3 contains 16 residues. V was cut by 1 base and J by 0 bases, with 12 bases left in between. The CDR3 region is CASSQGSGLSNYGYTF. The CDR3 DNA reads TGTGCCAGCAGCCAAGGGAGCGGGTTATCTAACTATGGCTACACCTTC.

V gene TRBV20-1 combines with J gene TRBJ2-7; D gene uncertain. V shed 3 bases and J shed 5 bases, with 8 bases lying between them. The CDR3 spans 11 residues. CDR1 is DFQATT and CDR2 is SNEGSKA in the germline V gene (reference sequence). DNA of the CDR3: TGCAGTGCTAGTGACAACCACGAGCAGTACTTC. Translation: CSASDNHEQYF.

J is TRBJ2-2 and V is TRBV6-5; D perhaps matches TRBD2 (7 bases). The length of the CDR3 is 16 residues. Between the trimmed V and J ends, which lost 0 bases and 5 bases, there was a span of 13 bases. From germline, CDR1 is MNHEY and CDR2 SVGAGI. The CDR3 sequence is CASSYSRGRGTGELFF. For the CDR3, the DNA is TGTGCCAGCAGTTACTCACGGGGGCGGGGGACCGGGGAGCTGTTTTTT.

The chain joins TRBV27 to TRBJ1-2, with D perhaps TRBD1 (5 bases). The germline V and J ends were trimmed by 0 bases and 5 bases, with 10 bases remaining between them. Germline assignment: CDR1 MNHEY and CDR2 SMNVEV (reference sequence). The CDR3 is 14 residues long. In DNA form, the CDR3 reads TGTGCCAGCAGTTTATCGGCCAGGGCTTATGGCTACACCTTC. Encoded protein: CASSLSARAYGYTF.

The chain recombines TRBV4-2 with TRBJ2-7; D unresolved. Trimming removed 1 base from V and 3 bases from J, with 13 bases in between. CDR1 and CDR2 from the germline V gene are LGHNA and YNFKEQ. The CDR3 consists of 15 residues. The CDR3 DNA follows: TGTGCCAGCAGCCAAGGTTCTCTCGTTGGCTACGAGCAGTACTTC. This translates into CASSQGSLVGYEQYF.

The rearrangement uses TRBV5-1 and TRBJ1-3, with D perhaps matching TRBD1 (5 bases). The V end lost 0 bases, the J end lost 0 bases, and 7 bases lay between the germline ends. The CDR3 totals 15 residues. Germline CDR1 reads SGHRS; CDR2 reads YFSETQ. CDR3 nucleotides: TGCGCCAGCAGCTTGGCAGGGAGCTCTGGAAACACCATATATTTT. Its translation: CASSLAGSSGNTIYF.

V gene TRBV27 combines with J gene TRBJ2-5; 10 bases fit TRBD1. Germline CDR1 reads MNHEY; CDR2 reads SMNVEV (reference sequence). The junction had 10 bases not matched to a gene; V was cut back by 2 bases and J by 4 bases. This CDR3 spans 17 amino acids. The CDR3 sequence is CASSLTYSTGGGETQYF. The CDR3 coding sequence is TGTGCCAGCAGTTTAACTTACTCGACAGGGGGCGGAGAGACCCAGTACTTC.

The J gene is TRBJ2-7, the V gene TRBV27; no reliable D call. The CDR3 is 14 amino acids. Trimming took off 5 bases at V and 2 bases at J, with 13 bases between the two ends. The germline V gene has CDR1 MNHEY and CDR2 SMNVEV (reference sequence). The CDR3 protein is CASSQDGITYEQYF. CDR3 DNA sequence: TGTGCCAGCAGTCAGGACGGAATCACCTACGAGCAGTACTTC.

The chain employs TRBV28 and TRBJ1-2, with D uncertain. Germline CDR1 MDHEN, CDR2 SYDVKM. The V end was cut by 2 bases, the J end by 8 bases, with 18 bases between. CDR3 size: 15 residues. CDR3 bases: TGTGCCAGCAGTTTAGTTTGGGTCACAGAAGGGGGCTACACCTTC. It yields the protein CASSLVWVTEGGYTF.

A single count supports this clone. The chain recombines TRBV30 with TRBJ1-1; 8 positions match TRBD1. Trimming cost V 1 base and J 1 base; bases outside gene matches: 2. The CDR3 has 14 residues. From germline, CDR1 is GTSNPN and CDR2 SVGIG (reference sequence). This CDR3 reads CAWSGDRPNTEAFF. The CDR3 DNA reads as TGTGCCTGGAGTGGGGACAGGCCGAACACTGAAGCTTTCTTT.

The rearrangement uses TRBV10-1 and TRBJ1-1; 7 bases agree with TRBD1. Germline V gives CDR1 WNHNN, CDR2 SYGVQD (reference sequence). This CDR3 has 15 residues. Trimming cost V 3 bases and J 1 base; bases outside gene matches: 5. The CDR3 DNA sequence: TGCGCCAGCAGTGAAGGGGGCGTAAGGAACACTGAAGCTTTCTTT. Translating gives CASSEGGVRNTEAFF.

The chain employs TRBV6-1 and TRBJ1-2; 9 bases are a match to TRBD1. The CDR3 consists of 16 residues. Germline lookup yields CDR1 MNHNS and CDR2 SASEGT. V lost 2 bases to trimming and J lost 1 base; unmatched junction nucleotides: 5. CDR3 nucleotide sequence: TGTGCCAGCAGTGAACTTGGGACAGGGAATAACTATGGCTACACCTTC. Residues: CASSELGTGNNYGYTF.

The CDR3 DNA reads TGTGCCAGCAGTTACAGAACGGGGCAGCCCTATGGCTACACCTTC. The encoded protein is CASSYRTGQPYGYTF. This chain connects TRBV6-5 to TRBJ1-2, with D possibly TRBD1 on 5 matching bases. The CDR3 is 15 amino acids. Per germline, CDR1 MNHEY and CDR2 SVGAGI. Trimming cost V 2 bases and J 4 bases, with 14 bases left between them.

The gene calls are TRBV5-1 and TRBJ1-2; D gene uncertain. This CDR3 is 16 amino acids long. Germline V gene lookup returns CDR1 SGHRS and CDR2 YFSETQ. V shed 0 bases and J shed 4 bases, with 16 bases lying between them. The CDR3 region is CASSLATAGNSYGYTF. For the CDR3, the DNA is TGCGCCAGCAGCTTGGCTACGGCCGGGAATAGCTATGGCTACACCTTC.

V usage is TRBV10-3 and J usage is TRBJ1-2; D is perhaps TRBD1 (6 bases). V was cut by 3 bases and J by 3 bases, with 11 bases left in between. Germline loops: CDR1 ENHRY, CDR2 SYGVKD. The CDR3 has 14 residues. The CDR3 nucleotides read TGTGCCATCAGTGAACGGGCAGGGGACTATGGCTACACCTTC. This sequence encodes CAISERAGDYGYTF.

V and J are TRBV24-1 and TRBJ2-2; D is perhaps TRBD1 (5 bases). CDR3 length equals 14 residues. Trimming stripped 4 bases from V and 0 bases from J, with 5 bases between. Germline CDR1 is KGHDR and CDR2 is SFDVKD. The CDR3 region is CATSEGANTGELFF. The CDR3, as DNA: TGTGCCACCAGTGAAGGGGCGAACACCGGGGAGCTGTTTTTT.

The V gene is TRBV4-2, the J gene TRBJ2-3, with 12 bases fitting TRBD2. The V gene end was trimmed by 0 bases and the J gene end by 1 base; junction bases not matched to a gene: 8. Germline V CDR1 and CDR2: LGHNA, YNFKEQ. The CDR3 length is 19 residues. CDR3 residues: CASSQEASGGAYRTDTQYF. DNA for the CDR3: TGTGCCAGCAGCCAAGAGGCTAGCGGGGGGGCCTACCGCACAGATACGCAGTATTTT.

The chain employs TRBV2 and TRBJ1-6, with D possibly TRBD1 on 5 matching bases. The V gene lost 4 bases and the J gene lost 7 bases, with 14 bases spanning the gap. Germline CDR1 reads SNHLY; CDR2 reads FYNNEI. The CDR3 covers 15 residues. The CDR3 is CASSGLGDGNSPLHF. The CDR3 DNA follows: TGTGCCAGCAGTGGATTGGGGGACGGGAATTCACCCCTCCACTTT.

The chain uses TRBV6-1 and TRBJ1-1; tentatively, D is TRBD1 (6 bases). The V gene lost 2 bases and the J gene lost 2 bases, with 15 bases spanning the gap. From germline, CDR1 is MNHNS and CDR2 SASEGT. CDR3 length: 16 residues. CDR3 coding DNA: TGTGCCAGCAGTGAACCTTGGCGGGGGCTAAACACTGAAGCTTTCTTT. Translation gives CASSEPWRGLNTEAFF.

This rearrangement joins TRBV6-5 to TRBJ2-5, with D possibly called TRBD1 or TRBD2 (5 bases each). The germline gives CDR1 MNHEY, CDR2 SVGAGI. The germline V and J ends were trimmed by 0 bases and 4 bases, with 15 bases remaining between them. The CDR3 has 16 residues. This chain's CDR3 is CASSYSRAGQRETQYF. The CDR3 coding sequence is TGTGCCAGCAGTTACTCGAGGGCAGGGCAGAGAGAGACCCAGTACTTC.

This chain connects TRBV4-2 to TRBJ2-2; 9 positions match TRBD1. Germline assignment: CDR1 LGHNA and CDR2 YNFKEQ. V lost 0 bases, J lost 6 bases, and 8 bases stayed unmatched. There are 17 residues in the CDR3. CDR3 nucleotide sequence: TGTGCCAGCAGCCAAGATTTAGGACAGGGGACAGCCGGGGAGCTGTTTTTT. It specifies CASSQDLGQGTAGELFF.

The chain couples TRBV28 to TRBJ2-1, with D uncertain. Germline CDR1 is MDHEN and CDR2 is SYDVKM. Trimming stripped 5 bases from V and 5 bases from J, with 19 bases between. The CDR3 has 16 amino acids. CDR3: CASSPPASRGDNEQFF. CDR3 in DNA: TGTGCCAGCAGTCCCCCTGCAAGCCGTGGGGACAATGAGCAGTTCTTC.

The chain links TRBV6-2 or TRBV6-3 to TRBJ2-5; possibly TRBD2 for D (6 bases). In germline, CDR1 is MNHEY, CDR2 SVGEGT. The CDR3 runs 14 residues. V was shortened by 5 bases and J by 5 bases, with 15 bases between the two germline ends. The chain's CDR3 is CASSVTSNGETQYF. As DNA, the CDR3 is TGTGCCAGCAGTGTGACTAGTAACGGGGAGACCCAGTACTTC.

V gene TRBV15 combines with J gene TRBJ1-5, with 8 bases matching TRBD1. The CDR3 consists of 14 residues. Trimming removed 4 bases from V and 5 bases from J; junction bases left unmatched: 4. CDR1 and CDR2 (germline): LNHNV, YYDKDF (reference sequence). The CDR3 reads CATSKDREYQPQHF. In DNA form, the CDR3 reads TGTGCCACCAGCAAGGACAGGGAGTATCAGCCCCAGCATTTT.